These 25 T cell receptor beta chains share one sample of origin, sequenced in a study of cytomegalovirus exposure and HLA in healthy donors. The PCR ran on 60 Vbeta and 13 Jbeta primers. Some clones are missing from TCRdb's copy, which holds only in-frame ones; the method was immunoSEQ multiplex PCR. The table has about 62,000 clones, 70% to 90% seen once. Input material: PBMCs. These receptors all come from a man aged 18 to 30 in good health and CMV-seronegative.

The chain joins TRBV5-4 to TRBJ1-4, with 7 bases identical to TRBD1. Germline V gene lookup returns CDR1 SGHNT and CDR2 YYREEE (reference sequence). Germline trimming cut 4 bases from V and 6 bases from J; bases unmatched to any gene: 9. This CDR3 is 15 amino acids long. CDR3 in amino acids: CASSATGAGDEKLFF. As DNA, the CDR3 is TGTGCCAGCAGCGCAACAGGGGCAGGGGATGAAAAACTGTTTTTT.

This clone was recorded a few times. This chain uses TRBV11-2 with TRBJ2-5, with TRBD2 matching over 7 bases. The V and J ends lost 3 bases and 2 bases, in that order; junction bases with no gene match: 6. In germline, CDR1 is SGHAT, CDR2 FQNNGV. This CDR3 spans 15 amino acids. CDR3 bases: TGTGCCAGCAGCTTTTGGCTAGCGGAACAAGAGACCCAGTACTTC. Amino acids: CASSFWLAEQETQYF.

The rearrangement uses TRBV6-6 and TRBJ1-1; possible D gene TRBD1, 5 bases. The germline V gene encodes CDR1 MNHNY and CDR2 SVGAGI (reference sequence). The germline V and J ends were trimmed by 2 bases and 4 bases, with 14 bases remaining between them. CDR3 length equals 15 residues. CDR3 protein: CASSYKAGMGTEAFF. CDR3 DNA: TGTGCCAGCAGTTACAAAGCAGGGATGGGCACTGAAGCTTTCTTT.

The chain is built from TRBV11-3 and TRBJ2-4, with TRBD2 identical over 11 bases. V gave up 3 bases and J gave up 9 bases; unmatched junction bases: 4. Germline V gene sequence: CDR1 SGHNT, CDR2 YENEEA. This CDR3 is 14 amino acids long. The CDR3 sequence is CASSLTSGEGIQYF. CDR3 sequence (DNA): TGTGCCAGCAGCTTGACTAGCGGGGAGGGCATTCAGTACTTC. Filled out from reference TRBV11-3 and TRBJ2-4, the complete variable domain reads EAGVVQSPRYKIIEKKQPVAFWCNPISGHNTLYWYLQNLGQGPELLIRYENEEAVDDSQLPKDRFSAERLKGVDSTLKIQPAELGDSAVYLCASSLTSGEGIQYFGAGTRLSVL.

J is TRBJ2-6 and V is TRBV4-2; D might be TRBD1 (5 bases). The germline V gene has CDR1 LGHNA and CDR2 YNFKEQ. This CDR3 spans 15 amino acids. V gave up 0 bases and J gave up 3 bases, with 6 bases separating them. The CDR3 here is CASSQDRGGANVLTF. The CDR3 DNA is TGTGCCAGCAGCCAAGATAGGGGTGGGGCCAACGTCCTGACTTTC.

This sequence joins TRBV18 and TRBJ2-7; TRBD2 agrees at 10 bases. The CDR3 length is 15 residues. CDR1 KGHSH and CDR2 LQKENI come from the germline V gene. V dropped 3 bases and J dropped 2; count of bases not matched to a gene: 4. This chain's CDR3 is CASSPMSGGAYEQYF. For the CDR3, the DNA is TGTGCCAGCTCACCGATGAGCGGGGGGGCCTACGAGCAGTACTTC.

V and J are TRBV10-3 and TRBJ2-3; D not certain. The CDR3 loop spans 16 amino acids. V shed 3 bases and J shed 2 bases, with 15 bases lying between them. CDR1 is ENHRY, CDR2 SYGVKD, per germline. CDR3 bases: TGTGCCATCAGTGAATGGGTCCAGGCACCCACAGATACGCAGTATTTT. Its protein is CAISEWVQAPTDTQYF.

This clone is medium-sized. The rearrangement links TRBV6-5 to TRBJ1-3; a possible D gene is TRBD1 (5 bases). This CDR3 is built from 15 residues. The germline gives CDR1 MNHEY, CDR2 SVGAGI. Between the trimmed V and J ends, which lost 7 bases and 0 bases, there was a span of 13 bases. CDR3 nucleotides: TGTGCCAGCAAAACAGGAGCTAGCTCTGGAAACACCATATATTTT. This encodes CASKTGASSGNTIYF.

The chain combines TRBV5-1 with TRBJ2-7; D is unresolved. This CDR3 is built from 14 residues. Trimming removed 1 base at V and 4 bases at J, with 12 bases between. CDR1 is SGHRS and CDR2 is YFSETQ in the germline V gene. This chain's CDR3 is CASSLTNTVYEQYF. The CDR3 nucleotides are TGCGCCAGCAGCTTGACCAATACAGTTTACGAGCAGTACTTC.

The chain is built from TRBV10-3 and TRBJ1-5, with D perhaps TRBD1 (5 bases). The ends were cut back, 8 bases at V and 3 bases at J, with 14 bases in the middle. This CDR3 spans 14 amino acids. Per the germline V gene, CDR1 is ENHRY and CDR2 is SYGVKD. The CDR3 bases are TGTGCCATCGGCGCAGGGAGGGCCAATCAGCCCCAGCATTTT. Its protein product is CAIGAGRANQPQHF.

The CDR3 DNA is TGTGCCAGCAGCCTCGCTGGGGGAGGGCACAATCAGCCCCAGCATTTT. Translated: CASSLAGGGHNQPQHF. The V gene is TRBV28, the J gene TRBJ1-5; possibly TRBD1 for D (5 bases). The germline V gene encodes CDR1 MDHEN and CDR2 SYDVKM. The CDR3 sequence is 16 residues long. Trimming cost V 6 bases and J 3 bases, with 18 bases left between them.

This clone showed up just a few times. The chain carries TRBV15 and TRBJ2-3, with 12 positions matching TRBD1. With 3 bases clipped from V and 6 bases from J, the junction kept 7 bases outside the gene matches. The CDR3 is made up of 16 amino acids. Germline lookup yields CDR1 LNHNV and CDR2 YYDKDF (reference sequence). The CDR3 nucleotides read TGTGCCACCAGCAGTAAGGGACAGGGGGCTGGGGATACGCAGTATTTT. This gives the protein CATSSKGQGAGDTQYF.

This chain links TRBV30 with TRBJ2-3; 11 bases line up with TRBD1. This CDR3 has 14 residues. Germline trimming cut 4 bases from V and 7 bases from J; bases unmatched to any gene: 7. CDR1 is GTSNPN, CDR2 SVGIG, per germline (reference sequence). CDR3 bases: TGTGCCTGGACAATAGGACAGGGGGCGAATACGCAGTATTTT. This translates into CAWTIGQGANTQYF.

The chain recombines TRBV28 with TRBJ1-1, with D perhaps TRBD1 (6 bases). This CDR3 spans 15 amino acids. V lost 4 bases and J 2 bases, leaving 14 bases between the germline ends. The germline CDR1 and CDR2 sequences are MDHEN and SYDVKM. DNA of the CDR3: TGTGCCAGCAGTTCCCCCCGGGACACCAACACTGAAGCTTTCTTT. Protein product: CASSSPRDTNTEAFF.

CDR3 residues: CASSLLKNSNQPQHF. Here the CDR3 DNA reads TGTGCCAGCAGTCTACTAAAGAACAGCAATCAGCCCCAGCATTTT. The genes are TRBV28 and TRBJ1-5; D is unresolved. This CDR3 has 15 amino acids. Germline lookup yields CDR1 MDHEN and CDR2 SYDVKM. Trimming took 5 bases from V and 1 from J, leaving 12 bases between them.

V and J are TRBV27 and TRBJ1-3; D call uncertain. Trimming took off 9 bases at V and 8 bases at J, with 14 bases between the two ends. The germline gives CDR1 MNHEY, CDR2 SMNVEV (reference sequence). CDR3 size: 12 residues. DNA for the CDR3: TGTGCCAGTCCTGAGCGGGAGGACACCATATATTTT. Translating gives CASPEREDTIYF.

The chain has TRBV27 and TRBJ1-2, with 9 bases aligning to TRBD1. CDR1 MNHEY and CDR2 SMNVEV come from the germline V gene (reference sequence). The CDR3 contains 13 residues. The V gene end was trimmed by 4 bases and the J gene end by 8 bases; junction bases not matched to a gene: 5. The CDR3 loop reads CASSSRTGVGYTF. The CDR3 bases are TGTGCCAGCAGTTCGCGGACAGGGGTGGGCTACACCTTC.

The chain is built from TRBV28 and TRBJ1-6; TRBD1 agrees at 8 bases. V was clipped by 5 bases and J by 7 bases; unmatched bases: 7. The CDR3 contains 15 residues. Germline lookup yields CDR1 MDHEN and CDR2 SYDVKM. CDR3 nucleotide sequence: TGTGCCAGCAGTCCCTCAGGGGGCGAGAATTCACCCCTCCACTTT. Protein sequence: CASSPSGGENSPLHF.

The rearrangement links TRBV9 to TRBJ1-6; D is undetermined. Per the germline V gene, CDR1 is SGDLS and CDR2 is YYNGEE. V lost 0 bases and J 7 bases, leaving 11 bases between the germline ends. CDR3 length: 15 residues. This chain's CDR3 is CASSVGGGANSPLHF. DNA of the CDR3: TGTGCCAGCAGCGTAGGAGGAGGTGCAAATTCACCCCTCCACTTT.

The genes are TRBV5-1 and TRBJ2-5, with 12 bases aligning to TRBD2. CDR1 and CDR2 (germline): SGHRS, YFSETQ. The trim removed 4 bases at V and 1 base at J, leaving 8 bases unmatched. The CDR3 sequence is 17 residues long. This chain's CDR3 is CASSPRLAGASQETQYF. DNA for the CDR3: TGCGCCAGCAGCCCTAGACTAGCGGGGGCCTCCCAAGAGACCCAGTACTTC. The entire variable domain, with the rest obtained from reference TRBV5-1 and TRBJ2-5, is as follows: KAGVTQTPRYLIKTRGQQVTLSCSPISGHRSVSWYQQTPGQGLQFLFEYFSETQRNKGNFPGRFSGRQFSNSRSEMNVSTLELGDSALYLCASSPRLAGASQETQYFGPGTRLLVL.

This sequence joins TRBV7-9 and TRBJ1-1; 7 bases line up with TRBD1. Looked up from germline, CDR1 is SEHNR and CDR2 is FQNEAQ (reference sequence). This CDR3 has 13 amino acids. J lost 2 bases, V lost 5 bases, and 2 bases had no gene match. The CDR3 DNA follows: TGTGCCAGCAGCCGGACAGGTAACACTGAAGCTTTCTTT. It encodes CASSRTGNTEAFF.

V and J are TRBV5-4 and TRBJ2-2; D is unclear. The V gene's germline CDR1 is SGHNT and CDR2 YYREEE (reference sequence). V was clipped by 4 bases and J by 3 bases, with 4 bases between them. The CDR3 extends over 12 amino acids. CDR3 in DNA: TGTGCCAGCAGCCGTGACACCGGGGAGCTGTTTTTT. Its translation: CASSRDTGELFF.

The rearrangement uses TRBV2 and TRBJ2-5; D is perhaps TRBD1 (5 bases). Trimming removed 7 bases at V and 0 bases at J, with 9 bases between. In germline, CDR1 is SNHLY, CDR2 FYNNEI. The CDR3 consists of 13 residues. The CDR3 reads CASKGFYQETQYF. CDR3 DNA: TGTGCCAGCAAGGGGTTTTACCAAGAGACCCAGTACTTC.

The chain uses TRBV30 and TRBJ1-4; 7 bases are a match to TRBD1. The length of the CDR3 is 14 residues. Germline V gene data show CDR1 as GTSNPN and CDR2 as SVGIG (reference sequence). The junction had 8 bases not matched to a gene; V was cut back by 2 bases and J by 8 bases. The CDR3 spells CAWSKTGLEEKLFF. The CDR3, as DNA: TGTGCCTGGAGTAAGACAGGGCTGGAAGAAAAACTGTTTTTT.

The V gene is TRBV2, the J gene TRBJ1-5; possibly TRBD1 for D (5 bases). The ends were cut back, 6 bases at V and 3 bases at J, with 12 bases in the middle. CDR3 size: 14 residues. Germline-derived CDR1 and CDR2 are SNHLY and FYNNEI. The CDR3 nucleotides read TGTGCCAGCAGGACAGTGGATTACAATCAGCCCCAGCATTTT. Translation gives CASRTVDYNQPQHF.